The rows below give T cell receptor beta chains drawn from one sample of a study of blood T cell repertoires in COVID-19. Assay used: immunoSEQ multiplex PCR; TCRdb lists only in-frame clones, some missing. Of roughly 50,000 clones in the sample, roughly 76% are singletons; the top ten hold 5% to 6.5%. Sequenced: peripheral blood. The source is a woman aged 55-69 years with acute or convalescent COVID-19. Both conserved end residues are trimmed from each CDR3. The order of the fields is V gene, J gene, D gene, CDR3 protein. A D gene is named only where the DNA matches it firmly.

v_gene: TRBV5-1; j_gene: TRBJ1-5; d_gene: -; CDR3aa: ASSLAPDQPQH
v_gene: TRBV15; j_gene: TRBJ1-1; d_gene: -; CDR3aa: ATSRGGGVGNTEAF
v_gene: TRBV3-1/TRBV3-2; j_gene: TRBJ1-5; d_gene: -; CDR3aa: ASSQDVGDQPQH
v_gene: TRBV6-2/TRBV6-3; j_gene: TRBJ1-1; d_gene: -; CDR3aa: ASSLTGKHTEAF
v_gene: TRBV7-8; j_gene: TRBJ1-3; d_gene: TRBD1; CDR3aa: ASSVQGAEGNTIY
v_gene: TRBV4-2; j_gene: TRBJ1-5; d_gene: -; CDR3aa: ASSRNNREGGNQPQH
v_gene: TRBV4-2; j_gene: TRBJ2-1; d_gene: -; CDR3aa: ASSQVGANEQF
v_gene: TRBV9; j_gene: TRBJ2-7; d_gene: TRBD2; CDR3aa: ASSVGTSGYEQY
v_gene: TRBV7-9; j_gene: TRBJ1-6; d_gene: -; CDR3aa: ASSLNREPLH
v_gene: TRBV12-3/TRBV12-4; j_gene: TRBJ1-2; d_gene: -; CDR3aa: ASARGNYGYT
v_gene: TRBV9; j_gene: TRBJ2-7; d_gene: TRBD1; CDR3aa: ASSAGQGRYYEQY
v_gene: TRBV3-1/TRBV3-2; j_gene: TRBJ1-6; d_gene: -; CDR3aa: ASSQEKSPSSYNSPLH
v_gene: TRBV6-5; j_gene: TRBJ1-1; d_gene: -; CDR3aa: ASSYRGGFMNTEAF
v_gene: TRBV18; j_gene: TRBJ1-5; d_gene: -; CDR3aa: ASSREGTSNQPQH
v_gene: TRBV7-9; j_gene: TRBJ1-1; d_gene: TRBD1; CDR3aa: ASSSPGQGMDF
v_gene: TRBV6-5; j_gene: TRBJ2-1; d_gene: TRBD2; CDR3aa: ASRLAGVNEQF
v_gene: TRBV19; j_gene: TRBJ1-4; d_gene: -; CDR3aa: ASSRGRGGDEKLF